These 9 T cell receptor beta chains originate from one sample sequenced in a study of blood T cell repertoires in COVID-19. TCRdb keeps only in-frame clones here, not all; method: immunoSEQ multiplex PCR. The sample comprises 200,000 to 250,000 clones, approximately 79% of which are singletons, and 4% to 5.5% rests with the top ten. The sample taken for sequencing was peripheral blood. Receptors were obtained from a human donor in a cohort sampled during active COVID-19.

V and J are TRBV5-5 and TRBJ1-5, with a possible D match to TRBD1 (5 bases). Per the germline V gene, CDR1 is SGHKS and CDR2 is YYEKEE (reference sequence). The CDR3 length is 14 residues. V shed 4 bases and J shed 4 bases, with 12 bases lying between them. The CDR3 reads CASSHGTPNQPQHF. The CDR3 bases are TGTGCCAGCAGCCACGGGACTCCAAATCAGCCCCAGCATTTT. Combining the CDR3 with reference TRBV5-5 and TRBJ1-5 gives the whole variable domain DAGVTQSPTHLIKTRGQQVTLRCSPISGHKSVSWYQQVLGQGPQFIFQYYEKEERGRGNFPDRFSARQFPNYSSELNVNALLLGDSALYLCASSHGTPNQPQHFGDGTRLSIL.

This clone was counted a few times. The chain employs TRBV7-2 and TRBJ2-5, with 10 nucleotides matching TRBD2. Germline assignment: CDR1 SGHTA and CDR2 FQGNSA. CDR3 size: 16 residues. With 3 bases clipped from V and 5 bases from J, the junction kept 9 bases outside the gene matches. This CDR3 is CASSFPLAGAGETQYF. The CDR3 DNA follows: TGTGCCAGCAGCTTCCCTCTAGCGGGAGCAGGGGAGACCCAGTACTTC.

This rearrangement joins TRBV7-2 to TRBJ1-5; D may be TRBD1 (5 bases). Trimming removed 2 bases from V and 2 bases from J, with 16 bases in between. This CDR3 comprises 17 residues. Germline CDR1 and CDR2: SGHTA and FQGNSA. For the CDR3, the DNA is TGTGCCAGCAGCTTAAGCGGGGGGGTTCGGGGCAATCAGCCCCAGCATTTT. Translated, it gives CASSLSGGVRGNQPQHF.

CDR3 amino acids: CASTWGSGAYNEQFF. The DNA of the CDR3 is TGTGCCAGCACCTGGGGTAGCGGAGCCTACAATGAGCAGTTCTTC. The J gene is TRBJ2-1, the V gene TRBV28; possible D gene TRBD2, 6 bases. Germline loops: CDR1 MDHEN, CDR2 SYDVKM. Trimming left V 7 bases short and J 2 bases short, with 15 bases between. The CDR3 is 15 residues long. Using reference TRBV28 and TRBJ2-1 for the parts outside the CDR3, the full variable domain is DVKVTQSSRYLVKRTGEKVFLECVQDMDHENMFWYRQDPGLGLRLIYFSYDVKMKEKGDIPEGYSVSREKKERFSLILESASTNQTSMYLCASTWGSGAYNEQFFGPGTRLTVL.

This clone was detected a few times. The chain is built from TRBV18 and TRBJ1-6; D not resolved. V lost 5 bases to trimming and J lost 13 bases, with 12 bases between them. Germline lookup yields CDR1 KGHSH and CDR2 LQKENI. The length of the CDR3 is 12 residues. This CDR3 reads CASSSQVSPLHF. CDR3 DNA sequence: TGTGCCAGCTCATCCCAGGTCTCTCCCCTCCACTTT.

The rearrangement uses TRBV3-1 (or the pseudogene TRBV3-2) and TRBJ2-7; D is uncertain. The V end was cut by 0 bases, the J end by 4 bases, with 7 bases between. CDR3 length equals 13 residues. The V gene's germline CDR1 is LGHDT and CDR2 YNNKEL (reference sequence). DNA of the CDR3: TGTGCCAGCAGCCAAGATCCCCCGTACGAGCAGTACTTC. Protein product: CASSQDPPYEQYF.

V gene TRBV1 combines with J gene TRBJ2-3; the table's D call, TRBD2, was not checked against the DNA. TRBV1 is a documented pseudogene. The CDR3 spans 18 residues. CDR3 loop: CTSSQQLAGGRVTDTQYF. For the CDR3, the DNA is TGCACCAGCAGCCAGCAACTAGCGGGAGGGCGGGTCACAGATACGCAGTATTTT.

The rearrangement links TRBV7-9 to TRBJ2-5; 8 bases fit TRBD2. Germline CDR1 SEHNR, CDR2 FQNEAQ (reference sequence). J lost 2 bases, V lost 5 bases, and 4 bases had no gene match. There are 14 residues in the CDR3. CDR3 in amino acids: CASSVRGGQETQYF. CDR3 DNA: TGTGCCAGCAGCGTCCGGGGGGGGCAAGAGACCCAGTACTTC.

This chain joins TRBV4-3 and TRBJ2-2; TRBD2 matches at 8 bases. CDR1 and CDR2 from the germline V gene are LGHNA and YSLEER. This CDR3 spans 15 amino acids. Trimming removed 0 bases from V and 5 bases from J; junction bases left unmatched: 2. The CDR3 nucleotides read TGCGCCAGCAGCCAAGACACTAGCGGAACCGGGGAGCTGTTTTTT. It specifies CASSQDTSGTGELFF.